This note documents a single TCR beta chain sequence. The antigen is not known. This sample was taken from a study of cytomegalovirus exposure and HLA in healthy donors. Findings and caveats of the study: Most CMV-associated TCR beta chains were later found to appear HLA-restricted. A list of about 160 TCR beta chains associated with cytomegalovirus was given. As a later analysis showed, several of the most significant clusters appeared to be linked to common viral pathogens.

PCR was performed using 60 Vbeta and 13 Jbeta primers. Libraries were prepared by immunoSEQ multiplex PCR; TCRdb keeps only in-frame clonotypes and omits some of them. The data hold about 76,000 clones, with 65% to 80% observed a single time. The source of this sequence is a woman aged 40 to 50 in good health and CMV-seropositive. The sequenced sample was PBMCs.

DNA of the CDR3: TGTGCCTGGAGTCCAATGCCGGGACAGGGGATTAAGTGGGGCTACACCTTC. The encoded protein is CAWSPMPGQGIKWGYTF. The chain carries TRBV30 and TRBJ1-2, with 10 bases lining up with TRBD1. The CDR3 is made up of 17 amino acids. CDR1 is GTSNPN and CDR2 is SVGIG in the germline V gene (reference sequence). Trimming took 2 bases from V and 8 from J; bases not matched to a gene: 17.